This T cell receptor (beta chain) was documented in a study of shared clonotypes between healthy human individuals. Across the whole study: Three CD4 naive, three CD4 memory, two CD8 naive and one CD8 memory plate were used per donor.

In germline, CDR1 is SGHVS, CDR2 FQNEAQ. The CDR3 covers 15 residues. V dropped 3 bases and J dropped 2 bases, with 13 bases sitting between them. Overall study results and limits: What naive subsets generally showed was a larger estimated richness than memory subsets showed.

TCRdb's copy holds only in-frame clones and misses some; the assay was immunoSEQ multiplex PCR. Seen here are about 670,000 clones, about two thirds observed once, and the top ten hold about 1.8%. Negatively enriched CD4+ T cells were divided by CD45RA into naive and memory. This clone appeared a few times. Its specificity is unknown. The receptor was derived from a woman aged 30 to 39 in good health. This chain joins TRBV7-8 and TRBJ1-2; D not resolved. Sequencing used memory CD4+ T cells sorted from blood. Stated subset: CD45RA-negative fraction. CDR3 amino acids: CASSFAGGANYGYTF. The CDR3, as DNA: TGTGCCAGCAGCTTCGCAGGCGGAGCAAACTATGGCTACACCTTC.